This T cell receptor (beta chain) came from a study of siplizumab effects on memory and regulatory T cells. Study outcomes and limitations: Major contributors to the alloresponse seemed to be naive T cells, which also appeared more diverse than memory cells. Mapping to unstimulated subsets was achieved for only a minor fraction of alloreactive clones. The majority of clones, roughly 75-96% of proliferating CD4+ or CD8+ clones, lacked an assignable naive or memory phenotype.

The CDR3 has 16 amino acids. Germline CDR1 SEHNR, CDR2 FQNEAQ (reference sequence). The ends were cut back, 2 bases at V and 0 bases at J, with 14 bases in the middle. Comment on this clone: Its target is not known.

Data came from immunoSEQ multiplex PCR; TCRdb stores just in-frame clones and leaves some out. The repertoire holds fewer than 85,000 clones, with 95% as singletons. The TCR originated in a human donor in good health. The sequencing input was CD8+ T cells sorted from blood. The V and J genes are TRBV7-9 and TRBJ2-7; a weak D match, TRBD2 (6 bases). The CDR3, as DNA: TGTGCCAGCAGCTTATTTGGCGGGACCCTCTCCTACGAGCAGTACTTC. This gives the protein CASSLFGGTLSYEQYF.